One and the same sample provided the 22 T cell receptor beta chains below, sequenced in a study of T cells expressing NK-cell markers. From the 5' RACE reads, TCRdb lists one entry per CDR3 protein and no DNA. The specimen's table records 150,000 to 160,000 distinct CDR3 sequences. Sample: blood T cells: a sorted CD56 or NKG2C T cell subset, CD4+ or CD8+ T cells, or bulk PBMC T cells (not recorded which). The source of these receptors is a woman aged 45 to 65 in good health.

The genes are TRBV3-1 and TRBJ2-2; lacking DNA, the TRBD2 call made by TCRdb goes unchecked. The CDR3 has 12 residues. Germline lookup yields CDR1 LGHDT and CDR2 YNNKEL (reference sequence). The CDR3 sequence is CASMSGTGELFF.

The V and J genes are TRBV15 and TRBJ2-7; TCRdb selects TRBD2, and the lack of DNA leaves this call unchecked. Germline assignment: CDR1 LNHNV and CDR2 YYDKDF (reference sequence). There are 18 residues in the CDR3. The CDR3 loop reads CATSRDSLLAGGFNEQYF.

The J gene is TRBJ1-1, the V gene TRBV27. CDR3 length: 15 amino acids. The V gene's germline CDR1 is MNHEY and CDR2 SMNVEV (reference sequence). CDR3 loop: CASSWVASRRGEAFF.

This CDR3 reads CSARHPSGHQPQHF. The chain couples TRBV20-1 to TRBJ1-5. The CDR3 runs to 14 residues. Germline V gene sequence: CDR1 DFQATT, CDR2 SNEGSKA (reference sequence).

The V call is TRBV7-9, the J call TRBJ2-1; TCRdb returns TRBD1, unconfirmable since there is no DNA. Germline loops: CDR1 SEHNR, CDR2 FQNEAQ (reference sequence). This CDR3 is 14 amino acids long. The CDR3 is CASSPGLKEAEQFF.

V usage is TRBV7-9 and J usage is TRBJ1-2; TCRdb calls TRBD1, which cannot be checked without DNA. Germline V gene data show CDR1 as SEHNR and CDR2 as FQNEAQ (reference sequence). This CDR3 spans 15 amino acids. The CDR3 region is CASSSFTGGEDGYTF.

Here the CDR3 reads CASRSEVLNQPQHF. The chain carries TRBV6-6 and TRBJ1-5. This CDR3 region has 14 residues. Germline V gives CDR1 MNHNY, CDR2 SVGAGI (reference sequence).

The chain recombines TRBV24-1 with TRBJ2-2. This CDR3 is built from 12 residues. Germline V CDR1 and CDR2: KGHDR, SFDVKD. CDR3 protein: CATSEASGELFF.

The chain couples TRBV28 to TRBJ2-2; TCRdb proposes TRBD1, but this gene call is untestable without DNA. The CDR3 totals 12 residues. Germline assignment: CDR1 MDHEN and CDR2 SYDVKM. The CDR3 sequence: CASKGGAGELFF.

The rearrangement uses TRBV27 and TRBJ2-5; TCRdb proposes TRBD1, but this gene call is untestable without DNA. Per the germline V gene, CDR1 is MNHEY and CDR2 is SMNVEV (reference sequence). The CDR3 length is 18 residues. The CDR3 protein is CASSLEGQGTVTQETQYF.

The CDR3 reads CSVVWTVGSGELFF. This chain joins TRBV29-1 and TRBJ2-2; as DNA is missing, the TRBD1 call by TCRdb cannot be tested. Germline loops: CDR1 SQVTM, CDR2 ANQGSEA. The CDR3 loop spans 14 amino acids.

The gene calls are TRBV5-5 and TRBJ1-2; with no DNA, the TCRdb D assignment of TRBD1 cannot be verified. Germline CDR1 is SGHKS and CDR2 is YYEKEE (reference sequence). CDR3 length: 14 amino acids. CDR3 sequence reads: CASSRDRGQDGYTF.

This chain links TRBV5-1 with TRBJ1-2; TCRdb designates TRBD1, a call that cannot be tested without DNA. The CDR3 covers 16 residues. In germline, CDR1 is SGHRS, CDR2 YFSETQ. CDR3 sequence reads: CASSLDRNLANYGYTF.

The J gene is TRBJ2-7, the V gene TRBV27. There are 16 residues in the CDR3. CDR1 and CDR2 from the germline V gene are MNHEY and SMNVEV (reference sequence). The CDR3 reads CASSLDALSFAYGQYF.

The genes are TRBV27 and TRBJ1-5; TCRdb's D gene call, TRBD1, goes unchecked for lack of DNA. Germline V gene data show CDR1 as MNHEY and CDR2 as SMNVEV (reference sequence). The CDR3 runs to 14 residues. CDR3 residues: CASSRQGAGQPQHF.

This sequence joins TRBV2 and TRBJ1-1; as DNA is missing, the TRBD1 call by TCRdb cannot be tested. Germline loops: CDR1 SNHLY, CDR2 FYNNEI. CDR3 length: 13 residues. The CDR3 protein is CASSAGGAAEAFF.

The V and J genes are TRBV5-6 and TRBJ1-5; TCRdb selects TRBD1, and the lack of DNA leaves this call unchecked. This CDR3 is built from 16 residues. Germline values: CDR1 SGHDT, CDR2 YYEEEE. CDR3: CASSLAMGAGNQPQHF.

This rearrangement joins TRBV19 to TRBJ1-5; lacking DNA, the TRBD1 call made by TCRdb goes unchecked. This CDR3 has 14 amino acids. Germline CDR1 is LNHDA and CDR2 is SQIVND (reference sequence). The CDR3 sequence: CASSLGTGLQPQHF.

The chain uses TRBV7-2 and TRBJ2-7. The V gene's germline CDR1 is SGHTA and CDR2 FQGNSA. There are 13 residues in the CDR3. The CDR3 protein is CASSLGSAYEQYF.

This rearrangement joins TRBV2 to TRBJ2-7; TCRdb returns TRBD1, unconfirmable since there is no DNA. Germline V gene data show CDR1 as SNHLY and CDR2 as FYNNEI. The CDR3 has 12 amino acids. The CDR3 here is CASITPPYEQYF.

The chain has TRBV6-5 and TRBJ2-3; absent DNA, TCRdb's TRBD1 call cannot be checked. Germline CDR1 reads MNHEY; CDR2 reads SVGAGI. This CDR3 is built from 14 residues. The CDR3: CASSPGSFTDTQYF.

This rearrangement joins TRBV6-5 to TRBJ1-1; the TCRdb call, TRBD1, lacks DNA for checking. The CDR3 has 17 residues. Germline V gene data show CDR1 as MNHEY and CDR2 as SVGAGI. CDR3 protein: CASILWGARDQNTEAFF.